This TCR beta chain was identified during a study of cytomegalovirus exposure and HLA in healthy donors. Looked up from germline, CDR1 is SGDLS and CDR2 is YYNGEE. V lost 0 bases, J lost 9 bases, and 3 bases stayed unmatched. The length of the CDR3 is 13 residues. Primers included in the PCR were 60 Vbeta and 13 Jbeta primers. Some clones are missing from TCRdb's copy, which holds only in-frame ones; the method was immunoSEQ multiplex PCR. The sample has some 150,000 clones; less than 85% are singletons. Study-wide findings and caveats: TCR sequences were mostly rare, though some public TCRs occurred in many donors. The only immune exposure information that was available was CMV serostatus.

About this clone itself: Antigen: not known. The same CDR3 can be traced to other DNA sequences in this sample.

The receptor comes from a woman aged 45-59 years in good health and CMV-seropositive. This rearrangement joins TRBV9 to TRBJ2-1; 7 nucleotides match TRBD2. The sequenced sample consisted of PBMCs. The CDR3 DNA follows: TGTGCCAGCAGCGTAGCTACGGGGGGTGAGCAGTTCTTC. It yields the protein CASSVATGGEQFF.